This TCR beta chain derives from a study of blood T cell repertoires in COVID-19. The germline V gene encodes CDR1 SGHAT and CDR2 FQNNGV. The CDR3 covers 14 residues. V shed 4 bases, J shed 3 bases, and the junction held 1 base outside the gene matches. Profiling relied on immunoSEQ multiplex PCR, and the TCRdb table lists in-frame clones only, not all of them. This table holds around 160,000 clones, over 80% found once. The V and J genes are TRBV11-2 and TRBJ2-3, with TRBD2 matching over 10 bases. The specimen sequenced was peripheral blood. This TCR derives from a woman aged 40 to 50 with active or convalescent COVID-19. CDR3 sequence reads: CASSSSGSTDTQYF. The CDR3 DNA is TGTGCCAGCAGCTCTAGCGGGAGTACAGATACGCAGTATTTT.